This TCR beta chain was sequenced during a study of cytomegalovirus exposure and HLA in healthy donors. Broader study findings: Exclusion as indistinguishable affected some V segments, including TRBV6-2 and TRBV6-3. Some TCR beta chains (164 of them) were listed as cytomegalovirus-associated. It was reported that TCR beta sequences correctly inferred the HLA-A and HLA-B alleles for most subjects.

The PCR had 60 Vbeta and 13 Jbeta primers. Per the original data handling: In a later analysis, roughly 86 million unique TCR beta chains included roughly 11 million shared by two or more donors. Libraries were prepared by immunoSEQ multiplex PCR; TCRdb keeps only in-frame clonotypes and omits some of them. V and J calls and clone size follow that table, whereas D and trimming were derived from the DNA. The table shows some 190,000 clones, with less than 90% occurring only once. The junction had 5 bases not matched to a gene; V was cut back by 1 base and J by 4 bases. This CDR3 is 15 amino acids long. CDR1 is SGHRS and CDR2 is YFSETQ in the germline V gene. This clone was seen a few times. The target antigen is unknown.

The sample taken for sequencing was PBMCs. The V and J genes are TRBV5-1 and TRBJ2-5; 9 bases match TRBD1. This TCR was recovered from a girl under 18 in good health and CMV-seropositive. The CDR3 nucleotides are TGCGCCAGCAGCTTGAAGGACAGGGGTCGAGAGACCCAGTACTTC. This sequence encodes CASSLKDRGRETQYF.